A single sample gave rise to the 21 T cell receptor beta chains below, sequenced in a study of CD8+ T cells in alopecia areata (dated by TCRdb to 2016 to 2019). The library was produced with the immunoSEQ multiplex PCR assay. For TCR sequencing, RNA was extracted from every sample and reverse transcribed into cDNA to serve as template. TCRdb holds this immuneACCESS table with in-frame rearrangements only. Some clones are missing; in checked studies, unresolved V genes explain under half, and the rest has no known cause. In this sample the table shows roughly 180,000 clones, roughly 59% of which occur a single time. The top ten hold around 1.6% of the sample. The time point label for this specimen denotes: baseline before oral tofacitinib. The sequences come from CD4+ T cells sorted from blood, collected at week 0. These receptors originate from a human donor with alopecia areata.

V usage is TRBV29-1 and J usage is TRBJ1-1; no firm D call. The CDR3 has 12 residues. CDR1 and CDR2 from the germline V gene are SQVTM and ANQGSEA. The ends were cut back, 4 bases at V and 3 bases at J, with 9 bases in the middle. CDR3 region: CSVARSDTEAFF. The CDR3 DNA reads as TGCAGCGTTGCCAGGTCAGACACTGAAGCTTTCTTT. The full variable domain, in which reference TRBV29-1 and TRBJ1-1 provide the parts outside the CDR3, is SAVISQKPSRDICQRGTSLTIQCQVDSQVTMMFWYRQQPGQSLTLIATANQGSEATYESGFVIDKFPISRPNLTFSTLTVSNMSPEDSSIYLCSVARSDTEAFFGQGTRLTVV.

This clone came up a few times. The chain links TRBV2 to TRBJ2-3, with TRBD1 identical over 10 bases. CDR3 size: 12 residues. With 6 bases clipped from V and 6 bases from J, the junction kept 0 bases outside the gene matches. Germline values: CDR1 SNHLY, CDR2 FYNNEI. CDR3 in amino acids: CASRGQGDTQYF. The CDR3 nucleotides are TGTGCCAGCAGGGGACAGGGGGATACGCAGTATTTT.

DNA of the CDR3: TGCAGCGGGCTGGCCACTGAAGCTTTCTTT. Translating gives CSGLATEAFF. V gene TRBV29-1 combines with J gene TRBJ1-1; D gene unclear. The CDR3 runs to 10 residues. Germline lookup yields CDR1 SQVTM and CDR2 ANQGSEA. Between the trimmed V and J ends, which lost 7 bases and 4 bases, there was a span of 7 bases.

The CDR3 region is CATSRGYRGFSDTQYF. CDR3 bases: TGTGCCACCAGCAGAGGCTATCGGGGTTTCTCAGATACGCAGTATTTT. This chain links TRBV15 with TRBJ2-3; D possibly corresponds to TRBD2 (5 bases). From germline, CDR1 is LNHNV and CDR2 YYDKDF (reference sequence). This CDR3 is built from 16 residues. Trimming removed 1 base at V and 4 bases at J, with 15 bases between.

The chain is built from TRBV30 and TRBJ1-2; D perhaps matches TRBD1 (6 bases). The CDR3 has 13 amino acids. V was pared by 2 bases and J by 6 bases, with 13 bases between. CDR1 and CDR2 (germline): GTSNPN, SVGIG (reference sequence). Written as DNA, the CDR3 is TGTGCCTGGAGTAGTGGAGGGGGTGATGGCTACACCTTC. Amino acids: CAWSSGGGDGYTF.

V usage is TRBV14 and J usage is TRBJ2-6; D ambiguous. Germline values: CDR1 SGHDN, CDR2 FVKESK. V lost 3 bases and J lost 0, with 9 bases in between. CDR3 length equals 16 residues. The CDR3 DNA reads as TGTGCCAGCAGCCAGGCTACCATCTCTGGGGCCAACGTCCTGACTTTC. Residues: CASSQATISGANVLTF.

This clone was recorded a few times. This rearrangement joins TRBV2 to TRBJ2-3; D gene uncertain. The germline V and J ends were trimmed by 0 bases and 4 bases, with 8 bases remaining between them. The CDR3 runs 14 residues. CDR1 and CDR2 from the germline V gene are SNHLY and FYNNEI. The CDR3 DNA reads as TGTGCCAGCAGTGAAGCTCTAGTACCAGATACGCAGTATTTT. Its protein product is CASSEALVPDTQYF.

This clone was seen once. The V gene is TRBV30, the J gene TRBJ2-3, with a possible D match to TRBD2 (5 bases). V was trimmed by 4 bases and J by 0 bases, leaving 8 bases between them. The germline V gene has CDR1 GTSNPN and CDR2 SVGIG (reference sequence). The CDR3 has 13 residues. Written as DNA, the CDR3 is TGTGCCTGGAACCAGCGGAGCACAGATACGCAGTATTTT. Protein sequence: CAWNQRSTDTQYF.

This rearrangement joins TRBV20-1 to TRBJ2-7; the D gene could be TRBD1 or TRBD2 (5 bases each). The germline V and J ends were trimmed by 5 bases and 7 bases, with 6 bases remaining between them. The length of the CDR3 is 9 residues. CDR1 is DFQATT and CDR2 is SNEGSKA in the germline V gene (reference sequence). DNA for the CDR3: TGCAGTGCTGAGGGGGAGCAGTACTTC. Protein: CSAEGEQYF.

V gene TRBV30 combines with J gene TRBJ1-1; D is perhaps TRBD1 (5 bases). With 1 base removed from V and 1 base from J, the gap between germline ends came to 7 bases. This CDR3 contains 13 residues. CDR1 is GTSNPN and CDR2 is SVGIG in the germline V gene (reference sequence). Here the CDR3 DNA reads TGTGCCTGGAGTGGGGACGGGAACACTGAAGCTTTCTTT. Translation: CAWSGDGNTEAFF.

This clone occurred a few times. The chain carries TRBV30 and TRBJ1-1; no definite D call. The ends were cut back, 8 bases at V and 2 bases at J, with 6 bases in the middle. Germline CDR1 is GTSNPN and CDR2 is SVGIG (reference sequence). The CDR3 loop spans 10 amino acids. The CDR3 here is CAGYNTEAFF. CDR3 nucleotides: TGTGCCGGCTATAACACTGAAGCTTTCTTT.

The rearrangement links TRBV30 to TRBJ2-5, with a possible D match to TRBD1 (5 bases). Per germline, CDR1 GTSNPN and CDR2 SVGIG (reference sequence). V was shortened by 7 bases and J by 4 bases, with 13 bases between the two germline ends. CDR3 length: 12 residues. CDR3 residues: CASQGTTETQYF. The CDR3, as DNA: TGTGCCTCGCAGGGAACAACAGAGACCCAGTACTTC.

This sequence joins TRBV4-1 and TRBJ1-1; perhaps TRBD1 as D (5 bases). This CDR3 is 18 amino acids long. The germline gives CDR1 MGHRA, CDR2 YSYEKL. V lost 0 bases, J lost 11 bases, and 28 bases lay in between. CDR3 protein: CASSQDGSWSETGRAAFF. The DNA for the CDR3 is TGCGCCAGCAGCCAAGACGGGAGCTGGAGCGAAACGGGGCGTGCGGCTTTCTTT.

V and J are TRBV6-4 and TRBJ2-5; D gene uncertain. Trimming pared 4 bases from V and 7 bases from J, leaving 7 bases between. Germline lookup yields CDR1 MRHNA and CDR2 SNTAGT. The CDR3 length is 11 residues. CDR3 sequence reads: CASSAPATQYF. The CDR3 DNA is TGTGCCAGCAGTGCCCCAGCGACCCAGTACTTC.

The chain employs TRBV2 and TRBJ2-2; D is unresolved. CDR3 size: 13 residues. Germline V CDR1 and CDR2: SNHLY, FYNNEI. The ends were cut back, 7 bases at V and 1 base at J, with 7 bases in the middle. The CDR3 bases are TGTGCCAGCACCCCCAGGAACACCGGGGAGCTGTTTTTT. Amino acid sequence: CASTPRNTGELFF.

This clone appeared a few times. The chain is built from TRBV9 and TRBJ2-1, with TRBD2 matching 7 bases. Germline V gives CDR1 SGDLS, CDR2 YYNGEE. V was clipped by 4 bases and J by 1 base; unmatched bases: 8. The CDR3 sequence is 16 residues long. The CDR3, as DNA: TGTGCCAGCAGCCTCCAAGCGGGGAATTCCTACAATGAGCAGTTCTTC. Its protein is CASSLQAGNSYNEQFF.

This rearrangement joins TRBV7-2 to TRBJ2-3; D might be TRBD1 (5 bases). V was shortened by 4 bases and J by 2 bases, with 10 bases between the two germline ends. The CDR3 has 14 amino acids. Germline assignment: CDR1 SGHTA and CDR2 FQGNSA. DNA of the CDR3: TGTGCCAGCAGCTCCTTTGGGGCCACAGATACGCAGTATTTT. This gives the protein CASSSFGATDTQYF.

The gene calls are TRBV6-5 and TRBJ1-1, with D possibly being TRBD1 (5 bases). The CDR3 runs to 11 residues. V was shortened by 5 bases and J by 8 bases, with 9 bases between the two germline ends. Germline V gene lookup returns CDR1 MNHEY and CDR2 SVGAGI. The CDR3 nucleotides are TGTGCCAGCAGTGGGGGTTACGAAGCTTTCTTT. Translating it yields CASSGGYEAFF.

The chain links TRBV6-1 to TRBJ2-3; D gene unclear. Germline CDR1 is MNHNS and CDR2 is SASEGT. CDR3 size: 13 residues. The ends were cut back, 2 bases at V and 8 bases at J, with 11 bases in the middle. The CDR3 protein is CASSERQGLTQYF. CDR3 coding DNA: TGTGCCAGCAGTGAACGTCAAGGTCTTACGCAGTATTTT.

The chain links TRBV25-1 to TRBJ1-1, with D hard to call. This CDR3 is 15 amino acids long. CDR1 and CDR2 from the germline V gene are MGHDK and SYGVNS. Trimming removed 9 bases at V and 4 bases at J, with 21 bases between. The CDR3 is CARHRKPDSPTEAFF. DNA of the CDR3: TGTGCCAGACATAGAAAACCGGATAGCCCCACTGAAGCTTTCTTT. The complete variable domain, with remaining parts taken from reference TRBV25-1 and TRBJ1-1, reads EADIYQTPRYLVIGTGKKITLECSQTMGHDKMYWYQQDPGMELHLIHYSYGVNSTEKGDLSSESTVSRIRTEHFPLTLESARPSHTSQYLCARHRKPDSPTEAFFGQGTRLTVV.

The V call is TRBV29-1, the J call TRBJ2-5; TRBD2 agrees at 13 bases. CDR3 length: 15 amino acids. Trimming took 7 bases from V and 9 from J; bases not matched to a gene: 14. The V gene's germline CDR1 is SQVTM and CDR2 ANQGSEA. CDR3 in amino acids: CSAERLAGGPSPQYF. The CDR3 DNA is TGCAGCGCCGAGAGACTAGCGGGGGGCCCGTCACCCCAGTACTTC.